This TCR beta chain was sequenced for a study of blood T cell repertoires in COVID-19. For the study at large: Whether acute or convalescent, the COVID-19 samples came from the United States, Italy and Spain. The analysed material was cDNA or gDNA that came from T cells, B-cell-depleted T cells, or PBMCs.

CDR1 and CDR2 from the germline V gene are SEHNR and FQNEAQ (reference sequence). The CDR3 covers 15 residues. The ends were cut back, 1 base at V and 5 bases at J, with 11 bases in the middle. Method: immunoSEQ multiplex PCR; TCRdb's copy keeps in-frame clones and lacks some. This sample carries over 90,000 clones, about four fifths of them seen once, and the ten largest clones take around 12%. Input material: peripheral blood. This TCR derives from a human donor in a cohort sampled during active COVID-19. The genes are TRBV7-9 and TRBJ2-2; D is possibly TRBD1 (6 bases). The CDR3 DNA sequence: TGTGCCAGCAGCTTAGACAGGGTGGGGACCGGGGAGCTGTTTTTT. Translated: CASSLDRVGTGELFF.